This entry features one T cell receptor (beta chain) sequence. This clonotype has a count of ten or more. It has no known antigen specificity. No base quality values were provided; no much bigger clone lies one nucleotide off. Germline trimming amounts to 5 bases on V and 7 bases on J, with 5 as the count of junction bases outside the gene matches. From the cysteine through the phenylalanine, the CDR3 covers 14 amino acids. Only the CDR3 portion is preserved as DNA: 42 bases, with reading frame beginning at the first base. In the germline V gene (reference sequence), CDR1 corresponds to LGHDT and CDR2 to YNNKEL. The entry originates in a study of early T cells in non-severe SARS-CoV-2 infection (dated by TCRdb to the early 2020s). Regarding the complete study: Because TCR sequencing relied on bulk RNA taken from unsorted whole blood, pairing of alpha and beta chains was not possible. Beyond this particular receptor, the publication reports: VDJdb matching was skewed toward anti-spike CD8 responses and likely underestimated virus-specific expansions, missing private and CD4 specificities.

Libraries were built with 5' RACE. Instrument on record: NextSeq 500. The TCR library protocol attached unique molecular identifiers to individual cDNA molecules to correct for sequencing error and PCR bias. Sequencing covered both TCR alpha and beta chains, and within each sample the abundances of alpha and beta sequences were tightly co-correlated. The study's processing was this. Decombinator V4 was used to perform V gene, J gene and CDR3 annotation of TCR sequences. TCRs were defined as expanded if a significant change between any two time points was detected under a Poisson model with p below 0.0001. Abundances of TCRs were expressed as counts per million after normalisation to the total number of TCRs sequenced in each sample. TRAV1-2 paired with TRAJ12, TRAJ20 or TRAJ33 defined MAIT TCRs, while TRAV10 paired with TRAJ18 defined iNKT TCRs. A search of VDJdb, accessed on 1 November 2021, was run for TCRs annotated to CMV, EBV and SARS-CoV-2, with TCRs annotated for multiple antigens excluded. TCRdb redid the processing of the public reads, applying fastp at Q25 and MiXCR, and retained in-frame beta chains. Rows with one shared CDR3 protein collapse into an entry with the most common genes and DNA. V and J calls and clone size were set by TCRdb, not the authors. The sample table shows roughly 93,000 distinct CDR3 sequences, and approximately 15% are seen once. The biggest ten clones account for about 0.58% of the sample.

This was a case-control study nested in a cohort of healthcare workers in London, UK, who had nasopharyngeal swab PCR tests and blood samples taken every week. Healthcare workers were recruited during the week of the UK lockdown, between 23 and 31 March 2020, and followed weekly for up to about 15 weeks. The chain links TRBV3-1 with TRBJ1-4; 9 of the junction bases match TRBD1. This receptor was taken from an adult who was a healthcare worker with PCR-confirmed SARS-CoV-2 infection or an uninfected control (not recorded which). The material sequenced was whole blood. The nucleotides are TGTGCCAGCAGCTCACAGGGGGCGGGTGAAAAACTGTTTTTT. It codes for CASSSQGAGEKLFF.